The rows below give T cell receptor beta chains drawn from one sample of a study of cytomegalovirus exposure and HLA in healthy donors. Libraries were prepared by immunoSEQ multiplex PCR; TCRdb keeps only in-frame clonotypes and omits some of them. This sample yields approximately 160,000 clones, of which roughly 84% are seen a single time; roughly a tenth belongs to the top ten. The sample comprised PBMCs. These TCRs come from a man aged 30 to 39 in good health and CMV-seropositive. Both conserved end residues are part of each CDR3. D genes are given only for firm matches. Not every row has a clone size; where given, it reads once, few, many or a size class.

>-|TRBV7-3|TRBJ2-6|few
CASSLISSGANVLTF
TGTGCCAGCAGCTTAATTAGCTCTGGGGCCAACGTCCTGACTTTC
>TRBD2|TRBV19|TRBJ2-7|-
CASSGTIDSYEQYF
TGTGCCAGTAGTGGGACTATCGATTCCTACGAGCAGTACTTC
>-|TRBV19|TRBJ2-1|-
CASSGAGWSNEQFF
TGTGCCAGTAGTGGGGCAGGGTGGTCTAATGAGCAGTTCTTC
>TRBD2|TRBV11-2|TRBJ2-3|-
CASSLRPGTSGTDTQYF
TGTGCCAGCAGCTTGAGACCCGGGACTAGCGGCACAGATACGCAGTATTTT
>TRBD1|TRBV28|TRBJ1-5|once
CASIPGGGQGSNQPQHF
TGTGCCAGCATCCCCGGAGGGGGACAGGGGAGCAATCAGCCCCAGCATTTT
>-|TRBV28|TRBJ1-5|-
CASRSGTRDQPQHF
TGTGCCAGCAGATCCGGGACACGGGATCAGCCCCAGCATTTT
>-|TRBV9|TRBJ2-1|-
CASSMQGYNEQFF
TGTGCCAGCAGCATGCAGGGCTACAATGAGCAGTTCTTC
>TRBD1|TRBV6-1|TRBJ1-2|-
CASSVIIGTGLYGYTF
TGTGCCAGCAGTGTTATTATAGGGACAGGCCTTTATGGCTACACCTTC
>TRBD2|TRBV4-3|TRBJ2-7|-
CASSQDLGLAGGLSSSYEQYF
TGCGCCAGCAGCCAAGATTTGGGACTAGCGGGGGGACTTTCCAGCTCCTACGAGCAGTACTTC
>TRBD2|TRBV9|TRBJ2-3|once
CASSPTGLAGVGSTDTQYF
TGTGCCAGCAGCCCTACCGGACTAGCGGGAGTAGGGAGCACAGATACGCAGTATTTT
>TRBD2|TRBV7-6|TRBJ2-1|-
CASSLLTSGRASYNEQFF
TGTGCCAGCAGCTTATTAACTAGTGGGAGGGCCTCCTACAATGAGCAGTTCTTC
>TRBD2|TRBV7-6|TRBJ2-7|-
CASSMTSGDYEQYF
TGTGCCAGCAGCATGACTAGCGGGGACTACGAGCAGTACTTC
>TRBD2|TRBV5-1|TRBJ2-3|-
CASSSKGDSGNTDTQYF
TGCGCCAGCAGCTCTAAAGGGGATAGCGGGAACACAGATACGCAGTATTTT
>TRBD2|TRBV7-7|TRBJ2-1|few
CASSLTGTSVIDEQFF
TGTGCCAGCAGCCTTACAGGGACTAGCGTTATAGATGAGCAGTTCTTC
>TRBD1|TRBV7-9|TRBJ1-5|-
CASSLGQGALRPQHF
TGTGCCAGCAGCTTAGGACAGGGGGCGCTTCGGCCCCAGCATTTT
>TRBD1|TRBV4-1|TRBJ1-4|-
CASSPDRGGTNEKLFF
TGCGCCAGCAGCCCCGACAGGGGAGGAACTAATGAAAAACTGTTTTTT
>-|TRBV4-1|TRBJ1-2|-
CASSQETATAYGYTF
TGCGCCAGCAGCCAAGAGACAGCGACAGCTTATGGCTACACCTTC
>TRBD2|TRBV11-3|TRBJ2-1|-
CASSLAGGPNEQFF
TGTGCCAGCAGCTTAGCGGGAGGCCCCAATGAGCAGTTCTTC
>TRBD1|TRBV25-1|TRBJ2-7|-
CASMDRAYEQYF
TGTGCCAGCATGGACAGGGCCTACGAGCAGTACTTC
>TRBD2|TRBV28|TRBJ2-1|-
CATLMGTKYNEQFF
TGTGCCACCTTGATGGGGACTAAATACAATGAGCAGTTCTTC
>TRBD2|TRBV27|TRBJ2-7|-
CASSFSGSYEQYF
TGTGCCAGCAGTTTCAGCGGGAGCTACGAGCAGTACTTC
>-|TRBV6-1|TRBJ2-1|once
CASSDFAGNEQFF
TGTGCCAGCAGTGATTTCGCAGGCAATGAGCAGTTCTTC
>TRBD1|TRBV18|TRBJ1-4|few
CASSPDQGADEKLFF
TGTGCCAGCTCACCTGATCAGGGGGCAGATGAAAAACTGTTTTTT
>-|TRBV10-3|TRBJ2-7|-
CAISFGLEQYF
TGTGCCATCAGTTTCGGACTAGAGCAGTACTTC
>TRBD2|TRBV27|TRBJ2-3|-
CASSSTSGTDTQYF
TGTGCCAGCAGTTCAACTAGCGGCACAGATACGCAGTATTTT
>-|TRBV7-9|TRBJ2-2|-
CASSLAVSRVRTGELFF
TGTGCCAGCAGCTTAGCGGTTTCCAGGGTCCGAACCGGGGAGCTGTTTTTT